This T cell receptor (beta chain) was captured in a study of regulatory T cells in long-lasting Graves disease. The time point was: newly diagnosed GD, antithyroid drugs for less than 3 months. PBMC RNA served as the TCR library source. V shed 2 bases, J shed 1 base, and the junction held 13 bases outside the gene matches. This CDR3 is 21 amino acids long. Germline CDR1 and CDR2: MNHEY and SMNVEV (reference sequence). Assembly of TCR beta libraries relied on iRepertoire HTBI primers together with Arm-PCR of CDR3 regions. From the multiplex PCR reads, TCRdb called clonotypes with MiXCR, one entry per CDR3 protein. The sample has hundreds of thousands of distinct CDR3 sequences, 15% to 20% seen once. The sample holds a few counts of this clonotype. This sample also appeared in a second study, on T cells in Graves' hyperthyroidism and ophthalmopathy. Per that paper: Exclusion of a patient resulted from uncontrolled infection, other autoimmune disease, pregnancy or lactation. Most clonotypes expanded in the thyroid (above 0.001) were also present in blood.

The material sequenced was peripheral blood mononuclear cells (PBMCs), taken at new diagnosis, from a patient treated with antithyroid drugs. This chain uses TRBV27 with TRBJ2-1; 14 bases map to TRBD2. The receptor comes from a man aged 18 to 35 with Graves disease. For the CDR3, the DNA is TGTGCCAGCAGTTTAAGGTCCGAGACTAGCGGGAGGGGCTCGTCCTACAATGAGCAGTTCTTC. It specifies CASSLRSETSGRGSSYNEQFF.